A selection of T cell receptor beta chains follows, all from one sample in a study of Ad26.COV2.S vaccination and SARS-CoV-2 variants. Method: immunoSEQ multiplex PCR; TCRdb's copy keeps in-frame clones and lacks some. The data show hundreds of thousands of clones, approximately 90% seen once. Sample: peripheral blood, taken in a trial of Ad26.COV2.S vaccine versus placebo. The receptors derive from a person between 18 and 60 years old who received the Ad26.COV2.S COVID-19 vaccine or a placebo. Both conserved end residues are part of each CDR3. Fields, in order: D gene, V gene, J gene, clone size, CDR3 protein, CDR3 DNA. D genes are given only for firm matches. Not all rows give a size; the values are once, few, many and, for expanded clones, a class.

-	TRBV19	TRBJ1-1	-	CASSIVGDGTEAFF	TGTGCCAGTAGTATTGTCGGGGACGGCACTGAAGCTTTCTTT
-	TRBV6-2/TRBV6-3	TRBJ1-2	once	CASSYTTLNYGYTF	TGTGCCAGCAGTTATACCACCCTCAACTATGGCTACACCTTC
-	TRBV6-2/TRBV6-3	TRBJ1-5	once	CASSYPGVPNQPQHF	TGTGCCAGCAGTTACCCGGGGGTTCCTAATCAGCCCCAGCATTTT
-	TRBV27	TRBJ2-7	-	CASSSGPPYEQYF	TGTGCCAGCAGTTCCGGGCCACCCTACGAGCAGTACTTC
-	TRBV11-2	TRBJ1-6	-	CASSFNHRDNSPLHF	TGTGCCAGCAGCTTTAATCACAGGGATAATTCACCCCTCCACTTT
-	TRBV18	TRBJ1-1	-	CASSPRGYSNMNTEAFF	TGTGCCAGCTCACCACGAGGGTACAGTAACATGAACACTGAAGCTTTCTTT
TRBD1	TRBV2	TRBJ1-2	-	CASSQRTGGNYGYTF	TGTGCCAGCAGCCAAAGGACAGGGGGTAACTATGGCTACACCTTC
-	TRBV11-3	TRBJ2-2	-	CASSSTYPSKKVGELFF	TGTGCCAGCAGCTCTACTTATCCATCCAAAAAGGTCGGGGAGCTGTTTTTT
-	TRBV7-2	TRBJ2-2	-	CASSRDISNTGELFF	TGTGCCAGCAGTCGGGACATTTCGAACACCGGGGAGCTGTTTTTT
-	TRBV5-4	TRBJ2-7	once	CASSFGQNYEQYF	TGTGCCAGCAGCTTCGGACAGAACTACGAGCAGTACTTC
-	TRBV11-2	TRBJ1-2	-	CASSLAGRAVGYGYTF	TGTGCCAGCAGCTTAGCTGGTCGGGCCGTTGGCTATGGCTACACCTTC
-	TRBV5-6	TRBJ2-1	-	CASSLIEPTLGNEQFF	TGTGCCAGCAGCTTAATTGAACCTACCCTTGGGAATGAGCAGTTCTTC
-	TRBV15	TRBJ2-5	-	CATSVSETQYF	TGTGCCACCAGTGTGTCGGAGACCCAGTACTTC
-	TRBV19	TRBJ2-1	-	CASSIWGSGNEQFF	TGTGCCAGTAGTATTTGGGGTTCGGGCAATGAGCAGTTCTTC
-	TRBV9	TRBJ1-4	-	CASSVEAGRTNEKLFF	TGTGCCAGCAGCGTAGAGGCAGGAAGGACTAATGAAAAACTGTTTTTT
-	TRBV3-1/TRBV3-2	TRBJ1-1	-	CASSPLPNTEAFF	TGTGCCAGCAGCCCCCTGCCGAACACTGAAGCTTTCTTT
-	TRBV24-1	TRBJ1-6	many	CATSDLQQGYSPLHF	TGTGCCACCAGTGATTTGCAGCAGGGATATTCACCCCTCCACTTT
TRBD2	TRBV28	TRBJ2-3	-	CASSLSTGRREASDTQYF	TGTGCCAGCAGTTTATCCACTGGGCGGCGGGAGGCCTCAGATACGCAGTATTTT
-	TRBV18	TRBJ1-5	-	CASTKMYSNQPQHF	TGTGCCAGCACAAAGATGTATAGCAATCAGCCCCAGCATTTT
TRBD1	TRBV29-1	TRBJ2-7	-	CSVDSPGGHTYEQYF	TGCAGCGTTGATTCTCCAGGGGGTCATACCTACGAGCAGTACTTC
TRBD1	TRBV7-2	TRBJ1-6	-	CASSFPDRGLYNSPLHF	TGTGCCAGCAGCTTTCCCGACAGGGGGCTTTATAATTCACCCCTCCACTTT
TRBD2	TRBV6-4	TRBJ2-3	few	CASSLLAGGTDTQYF	TGTGCCAGCAGCCTACTAGCGGGAGGCACAGATACGCAGTATTTT
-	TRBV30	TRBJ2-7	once	CAWSHEYEQYF	TGTGCCTGGAGCCACGAATACGAGCAGTACTTC
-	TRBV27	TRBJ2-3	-	CASSYRSDTQYF	TGTGCCAGCAGTTATCGGTCAGATACGCAGTATTTT
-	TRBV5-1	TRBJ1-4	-	CASFAEGNEKLFF	TGCGCCAGCTTTGCCGAAGGGAATGAAAAACTGTTTTTT
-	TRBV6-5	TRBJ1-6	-	CAITGGSYNSPLHF	TGTGCCATCACCGGGGGCTCCTATAATTCACCCCTCCACTTT
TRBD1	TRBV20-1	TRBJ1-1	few	CRAEGAGAFF	TGCAGGGCCGAGGGGGCCGGAGCTTTCTTT
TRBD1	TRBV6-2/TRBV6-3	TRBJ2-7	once	CASSPTGTGNEQYF	TGTGCCAGCAGTCCAACCGGGACAGGGAACGAGCAGTACTTC
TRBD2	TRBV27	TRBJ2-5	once	CASSFRQRGETQYF	TGTGCCAGCAGTTTCCGACAGCGGGGGGAGACCCAGTACTTC
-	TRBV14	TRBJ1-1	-	CASSQDRPLNTEAFF	TGTGCCAGCAGCCAAGATCGTCCCTTGAACACTGAAGCTTTCTTT
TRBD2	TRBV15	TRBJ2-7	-	CATSRDHGGGAVF	TGTGCCACCAGCAGAGATCATGGCGGGGGAGCCGTGTTC
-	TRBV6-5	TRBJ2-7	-	CASTPPGHPYEQYF	TGTGCCAGCACCCCTCCGGGGCACCCCTACGAGCAGTACTTC
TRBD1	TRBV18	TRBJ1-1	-	CASSRWTGLNTEAFF	TGTGCCAGCTCACGCTGGACAGGGCTGAACACTGAAGCTTTCTTT
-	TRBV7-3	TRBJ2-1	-	CASSPQERSWSSYNEQFF	TGTGCCAGCAGCCCGCAGGAGCGGAGCTGGAGCTCCTACAATGAGCAGTTCTTC
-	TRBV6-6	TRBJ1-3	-	CASSYGGRGNTIYF	TGTGCCAGCAGTTACGGGGGCCGAGGAAACACCATATATTTT
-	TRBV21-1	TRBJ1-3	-	CASSSRGGADGNTIYF	TGTGCCAGCAGCTCCCGGGGCGGGGCTGACGGAAACACCATATATTTT
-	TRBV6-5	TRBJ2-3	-	CAARRVATDTQYF	TGTGCCGCCCGAAGGGTCGCCACAGATACGCAGTATTTT